These 17 T cell receptor beta chains came from one sample sequenced in a study of T cell clonotyping in hematopoietic cell transplantation. Generated by immunoSEQ multiplex PCR, the TCRdb table keeps only in-frame clones and is missing some. The table shows tens of thousands of clones, with about four fifths occurring only once. Time point defined: recipient sample about 28 days before transplant, after cytoreduction. Sequenced here: peripheral blood mononuclear cells, sampled before stem cell transplant. The origin of the receptors is a man in his 60s with myelodysplastic syndrome. Some clones in this sample may be carry-over from other donors' samples.

This chain connects TRBV7-8 to TRBJ2-7; D is unclear. V was trimmed by 5 bases and J by 5 bases, leaving 16 bases between them. The CDR3 runs to 14 residues. Germline assignment: CDR1 SGHVS and CDR2 FQNEAQ. The chain's CDR3 is CASSPPRRANEQYF. The CDR3 coding sequence is TGTGCCAGCAGCCCTCCGCGCCGGGCCAACGAGCAGTACTTC.

The chain is built from TRBV21-1 and TRBJ1-2. TRBV21-1 is a listed pseudogene. This CDR3 region has 14 residues. The CDR3 region has the DNA TGTGCCAGCAGCAAAGCCTGGATCCACTATGGCTACACCTTC. As protein: CASSKAWIHYGYTF.

The rearrangement links TRBV27 to TRBJ1-6; D is perhaps TRBD1 (5 bases). CDR3 size: 15 residues. With 0 bases removed from V and 7 bases from J, the gap between germline ends came to 10 bases. CDR1 MNHEY and CDR2 SMNVEV come from the germline V gene (reference sequence). The CDR3 DNA reads TGTGCCAGCAGTTTATCATGGGGCCGGAATTCACCCCTCCACTTT. Residues: CASSLSWGRNSPLHF.

The chain carries TRBV16 and TRBJ2-3, with a tentative D call TRBD1 (5 bases). Trimming left V 6 bases short and J 1 base short, with 17 bases between. The CDR3 extends over 16 amino acids. Looked up from germline, CDR1 is KGHSY and CDR2 is FQNENV. CDR3 in DNA: TGTGCCAGCAGTCCAGGGCCAGCTACGCGCACAGATACGCAGTATTTT. This translates into CASSPGPATRTDTQYF.

The J gene is TRBJ1-4, the V gene TRBV7-9; 8 bases line up with TRBD1. Germline lookup yields CDR1 SEHNR and CDR2 FQNEAQ (reference sequence). The CDR3 loop spans 15 amino acids. V dropped 5 bases and J dropped 8; count of bases not matched to a gene: 10. CDR3 in amino acids: CASSPRTGKGEKLFF. CDR3 sequence (DNA): TGTGCCAGCAGCCCACGGACAGGGAAGGGAGAAAAACTGTTTTTT.

A few counts support this clone. The V and J genes are TRBV19 and TRBJ1-1; possible D gene TRBD1, 5 bases. V lost 3 bases and J 2 bases, leaving 10 bases between the germline ends. The CDR3 sequence is 14 residues long. CDR1 LNHDA and CDR2 SQIVND come from the germline V gene (reference sequence). CDR3: CASSIKGINTEAFF. The CDR3 region has the DNA TGTGCCAGTAGTATTAAGGGGATTAACACTGAAGCTTTCTTT.

As DNA, the CDR3 is TGTGCCAGCAGCCAAGATTTTGTGAGTCGGGGGGCGGGTGAAGCTTTCTTT. Protein product: CASSQDFVSRGAGEAFF. The chain is built from TRBV4-2 and TRBJ1-1, with D maybe TRBD1 (6 bases). V lost 0 bases and J 7 bases, leaving 21 bases between the germline ends. The CDR3 is 17 residues long. The V gene's germline CDR1 is LGHNA and CDR2 YNFKEQ.

The chain employs TRBV7-9 and TRBJ1-1, with D uncertain. CDR3 length equals 13 residues. Per germline, CDR1 SEHNR and CDR2 FQNEAQ (reference sequence). Trimming cost V 1 base and J 1 base, with 4 bases left between them. The CDR3 DNA is TGTGCCAGCAGCTTAGAACAGAACACTGAAGCTTTCTTT. Translated, it gives CASSLEQNTEAFF.

The J gene is TRBJ1-1, the V gene TRBV18; no clear D. The CDR3 has 13 residues. V lost 2 bases and J 8 bases, leaving 12 bases between the germline ends. In germline, CDR1 is KGHSH, CDR2 LQKENI. CDR3 bases: TGTGCCAGCTCACCAAATGATGGCGGAGAAGCTTTCTTT. It encodes CASSPNDGGEAFF.

This rearrangement joins TRBV4-3 to TRBJ1-4, with TRBD1 as a possible D gene (5 bases). The CDR3 spans 16 residues. CDR1 is LGHNA, CDR2 YSLEER, per germline. The V and J ends lost 3 bases and 7 bases respectively, with 18 bases between them. CDR3 sequence: CASSQSGGVVGEKLFF. Written as DNA, the CDR3 is TGCGCCAGCAGCCAGTCGGGGGGAGTAGTTGGTGAAAAACTGTTTTTT.

This chain connects TRBV7-6 to TRBJ2-7; D may be TRBD1 (7 bases). The germline CDR1 and CDR2 sequences are SGHVS and FNYEAQ. The CDR3 contains 15 residues. Trimming cost V 6 bases and J 0 bases, with 15 bases left between them. CDR3 sequence reads: CASSVGRGASYEQYF. The CDR3 DNA follows: TGTGCCAGCAGTGTCGGCAGGGGGGCCTCCTACGAGCAGTACTTC. Looking up the rest from reference TRBV7-6 and TRBJ2-7 gives the full variable domain: GAGVSQSPRYKVTKRGQDVALRCDPISGHVSLYWYRQALGQGPEFLTYFNYEAQQDKSGLPNDRFSAERPEGSISTLTIQRTEQRDSAMYRCASSVGRGASYEQYFGPGTRLTVT.

This clone was counted a few times. The genes are TRBV5-5 and TRBJ2-7, with TRBD1 identical over 8 bases. With V trimmed by 1 base and J by 7 bases, 10 bases remained unmatched. Per germline, CDR1 SGHKS and CDR2 YYEKEE (reference sequence). The CDR3 consists of 15 residues. CDR3 sequence: CASSLRRGQDLEQYF. CDR3 bases: TGTGCCAGCAGCTTGCGGAGGGGACAGGACCTTGAGCAGTACTTC.

V gene TRBV5-4 combines with J gene TRBJ1-1; D not resolved. Germline-derived CDR1 and CDR2 are SGHNT and YYREEE (reference sequence). V gave up 4 bases and J gave up 0 bases, with 10 bases separating them. The CDR3 length is 14 residues. CDR3 in DNA: TGTGCCAGCAGCCTGACGGGGTTGAACACTGAAGCTTTCTTT. Residues: CASSLTGLNTEAFF.

The rearrangement links TRBV28 to TRBJ2-7; D is unclear. The V and J ends lost 7 bases and 3 bases respectively, with 13 bases between them. Germline V gene lookup returns CDR1 MDHEN and CDR2 SYDVKM. CDR3 length equals 13 residues. The CDR3 coding sequence is TGTGCCAGCACCCCGCGTGGGTTCTACGAGCAGTACTTC. Translation gives CASTPRGFYEQYF.

This rearrangement joins TRBV7-9 to TRBJ2-2; 10 nucleotides agree with TRBD2. V shed 5 bases, J shed 2 bases, and the junction held 5 bases outside the gene matches. The germline CDR1 and CDR2 sequences are SEHNR and FQNEAQ (reference sequence). The CDR3 is 16 residues long. DNA of the CDR3: TGTGCCAGCAGCCGCACTAGCGGGGTAAACACCGGGGAGCTGTTTTTT. It encodes CASSRTSGVNTGELFF.

CDR3 DNA sequence: TGTGCCAGCAGCGCGTACCGGGACAGTATCACCGGGGAGCTGTTTTTT. This gives the protein CASSAYRDSITGELFF. The V gene is TRBV2, the J gene TRBJ2-2, with 7 bases matching TRBD1. J was trimmed by 4 bases and V by 6 bases; bases with no gene match: 11. CDR1 SNHLY and CDR2 FYNNEI come from the germline V gene. The CDR3 totals 16 residues.

The rearrangement uses TRBV30 and TRBJ2-7; tentatively, D is TRBD1 (6 bases). This CDR3 is 12 amino acids long. Trimming took 5 bases from V and 0 from J, leaving 8 bases between them. The germline V gene encodes CDR1 GTSNPN and CDR2 SVGIG (reference sequence). CDR3 in DNA: TGTGCCTGGGGACAGAGCTCCTACGAGCAGTACTTC. As protein: CAWGQSSYEQYF.